The entry below gives a single T cell receptor (beta chain) sequence along with its context. Its specificity is unknown. The data originate from a study of cytomegalovirus exposure and HLA in healthy donors. The study, taken as a whole, reports: Association of a missense DCLRE1C variant with TCR beta V- and J-gene trimming was reported in a later analysis.

In the PCR, 60 Vbeta and 13 Jbeta primers were used. The table came from immunoSEQ multiplex PCR; TCRdb's copy has only in-frame clones and leaves some out. The sample includes about 150,000 clones, around 79% of them seen just once. CDR1 and CDR2 (germline): GTSNPN, SVGIG (reference sequence). V was clipped by 0 bases and J by 9 bases; unmatched bases: 9. This CDR3 comprises 16 residues. The source is a male donor in good health and CMV-seronegative. The sequenced sample consisted of PBMCs. The chain employs TRBV30 and TRBJ2-1, with 12 nucleotides matching TRBD2. The CDR3 here is CAWSVRLAGGPVEQFF. The CDR3, as DNA: TGTGCCTGGAGTGTACGGCTAGCGGGGGGGCCCGTTGAGCAGTTCTTC.